The sequence of this T cell receptor (beta chain) was determined in a study of T cell responses to AZD1222 COVID-19 vaccine. Study in general: The study pooled second doses at about 4 or about 12 weeks. Study outcomes and limitations: Females made up more of the donors, who were largely white British, and clonal diversity may have come out too low. Compared with day 0, the breadth and depth of the Spike-specific TCR repertoire rose significantly after two doses of AZD1222.

Assay: immunoSEQ multiplex PCR; the TCRdb copy retains only in-frame clones and omits some. The top ten clones hold 20% to 25% of a sample with approximately 67,000 clones, about 85% of them seen once. Germline CDR1 is MDHEN and CDR2 is SYDVKM. This CDR3 comprises 14 residues. V lost 7 bases to trimming and J lost 2 bases, with 15 bases between them. A remark on this clone: Its target is not known.

The TCR sequence derives from an adult in good health. The sample here was peripheral blood, taken on day 0 of AZD1222 vaccination. V is TRBV28 and J is TRBJ2-7; D possibly corresponds to TRBD2 (5 bases). CDR3 amino acids: CASTLGLATYEQYF. The CDR3 nucleotides read TGTGCCAGCACCCTAGGACTGGCCACCTACGAGCAGTACTTC. Combining the CDR3 with reference TRBV28 and TRBJ2-7 gives the whole variable domain DVKVTQSSRYLVKRTGEKVFLECVQDMDHENMFWYRQDPGLGLRLIYFSYDVKMKEKGDIPEGYSVSREKKERFSLILESASTNQTSMYLCASTLGLATYEQYFGPGTRLTVT.